A selection of T cell receptor beta chains follows, all from one sample in a study of shared clonotypes between healthy human individuals. Some clones are missing from TCRdb's copy, which holds only in-frame ones; the method was immunoSEQ multiplex PCR. Seen here are millions of clones, roughly 94% observed once, and the top ten hold approximately 1.2%. What was sequenced was naive CD8+ T cells sorted from blood. The receptors were sampled from a man aged 18 to 29 in good health. Each CDR3 is given with its conserved first and last residue. Each record gives: clone size, D gene, V gene, J gene, CDR3 protein, CDR3 DNA. D genes are given only for firm matches. Clone size, where shown, is once, few, many, or a class for clones that have expanded.

>-|-|TRBV6-1|TRBJ1-2
CASSEGRQVYGYTF
TGTGCCAGCAGTGAAGGCCGACAGGTCTATGGCTACACCTTC
>-|-|TRBV11-2|TRBJ2-7
CASSPPRGEQYF
TGTGCCAGCAGCCCCCCCAGGGGCGAGCAGTACTTC
>-|-|TRBV7-9|TRBJ2-7
CASSLSGRYEQYF
TGTGCCAGCAGCTTATCCGGGCGATACGAGCAGTACTTC
>-|-|TRBV13|TRBJ1-2
CASSLVGRERIYGYTF
TGTGCCAGCAGCTTAGTAGGCAGGGAGAGGATCTATGGCTACACCTTC
>once|TRBD1|TRBV7-2|TRBJ1-4
CASSLWGQGDEKLFF
TGTGCCAGCAGCTTATGGGGACAGGGAGACGAAAAACTGTTTTTT
>-|TRBD2|TRBV29-1|TRBJ2-7
CSVELIGAGDPYEQYF
TGCAGCGTTGAATTGATAGGGGCGGGAGACCCCTACGAGCAGTACTTC
>few|-|TRBV27|TRBJ2-7
CASSLTGTSYEQYF
TGTGCCAGCAGCCTGACAGGGACTTCCTACGAGCAGTACTTC
>-|TRBD2|TRBV7-2|TRBJ2-1
CASSLIAGSSYNEQFF
TGTGCCAGCAGCCTAATAGCGGGGAGCTCCTACAATGAGCAGTTCTTC
>few|-|TRBV7-8|TRBJ1-1
CASLSGTAQAFF
TGTGCCAGCCTGTCGGGGACGGCGCAAGCTTTCTTT
>-|TRBD1|TRBV6-6|TRBJ2-7
CASTRQGSFYEQYF
TGTGCCAGCACTCGACAGGGATCCTTCTACGAGCAGTACTTC
>-|-|TRBV10-3|TRBJ1-6
CAISEQKINSPLHF
TGTGCCATCAGTGAGCAGAAGATTAATTCACCCCTCCACTTT
>-|-|TRBV6-5|TRBJ1-1
CASSYFEGNTEAFF
TGTGCCAGCAGTTACTTTGAGGGGAACACTGAAGCTTTCTTT
>-|-|TRBV5-6|TRBJ2-5
CASSQGETQYF
TGTGCCAGCAGCCAGGGGGAGACCCAGTACTTC
>-|-|TRBV2|TRBJ2-7
CASSGLKDVYEQYF
TGTGCCAGCAGTGGTTTAAAGGACGTATACGAGCAGTACTTC
>-|-|TRBV28|TRBJ2-1
CASTPSSSYNEQFF
TGTGCCAGCACCCCGTCGAGCTCCTACAATGAGCAGTTCTTC
>-|-|TRBV7-6|TRBJ2-1
CASSLAGGTAYNEQFF
TGTGCCAGCAGCTTAGCAGGGGGGACAGCCTACAATGAGCAGTTCTTC
>-|TRBD2|TRBV30|TRBJ2-7
CAWRQRGLAIYEQYF
TGTGCCTGGCGTCAGAGGGGACTAGCGATCTACGAGCAGTACTTC
>-|-|TRBV29-1|TRBJ2-7
CSVARSGGGYEQYF
TGCAGCGTTGCAAGGTCAGGGGGAGGATACGAGCAGTACTTC
>-|-|TRBV4-3|TRBJ2-5
CASSQSRAGPQYF
TGCGCCAGCAGCCAATCTCGAGCCGGGCCCCAGTACTTC